Listed below are T cell receptor beta chains from one sample, sequenced in a study of blood T cell repertoires in COVID-19. Assay used: immunoSEQ multiplex PCR; TCRdb lists only in-frame clones, some missing. Among 200,000 to 250,000 clones, roughly 80% were seen once, and the ten largest hold under 10%. Sequenced: peripheral blood. The receptors here all came from a woman of 80 years or more with COVID-19, enrolled during active disease. CDR3s include the opening cysteine and the closing phenylalanine or tryptophan. The D gene is left open where the match is weak. Not all rows give a size; the values are once, few, many and, for expanded clones, a class.

v_call: TRBV19
clone_size: NA
j_call: TRBJ2-1
d_call: NA
cdr3_aa: CASRALQGREQFF
cdr3_nt: TGTGCCAGTAGGGCATTACAGGGTCGTGAGCAGTTCTTC

v_call: TRBV19
clone_size: NA
j_call: TRBJ2-5
d_call: NA
cdr3_aa: CASTPRDMQRGTQYF
cdr3_nt: TGTGCCAGTACCCCCCGGGACATGCAAAGGGGGACCCAGTACTTC

v_call: TRBV20-1
clone_size: once
j_call: TRBJ2-1
d_call: NA
cdr3_aa: CSASNRANEQFF
cdr3_nt: TGCAGTGCTAGTAACAGGGCCAATGAGCAGTTCTTC

v_call: TRBV5-1
clone_size: NA
j_call: TRBJ1-2
d_call: TRBD1
cdr3_aa: CASSLGGTGSYGYTF
cdr3_nt: TGCGCCAGCAGCTTGGGGGGGACAGGCTCGTATGGCTACACCTTC

v_call: TRBV6-5
clone_size: NA
j_call: TRBJ1-1
d_call: NA
cdr3_aa: CASSPAEAQGYEAFF
cdr3_nt: TGTGCCAGCAGTCCGGCGGAGGCCCAAGGTTATGAAGCTTTCTTT

v_call: TRBV11-2
clone_size: NA
j_call: TRBJ2-1
d_call: NA
cdr3_aa: CASSSLGAGNEQFF
cdr3_nt: TGTGCCAGCAGCTCCTTGGGCGCGGGAAATGAGCAGTTCTTC

v_call: TRBV5-1
clone_size: NA
j_call: TRBJ2-1
d_call: TRBD2
cdr3_aa: CASSYGLAGGREQFF
cdr3_nt: TGCGCCAGCAGCTACGGACTAGCGGGAGGTCGTGAGCAGTTCTTC

v_call: TRBV6-5
clone_size: NA
j_call: TRBJ1-4
d_call: NA
cdr3_aa: CASSRGTVNEKLFF
cdr3_nt: TGTGCCAGCAGCCGCGGGACTGTGAATGAAAAACTGTTTTTT

v_call: TRBV6-5
clone_size: few
j_call: TRBJ2-4
d_call: NA
cdr3_aa: CASSSLAKNIQYF
cdr3_nt: TGTGCCAGCAGCTCCCTAGCCAAAAACATTCAGTACTTC

v_call: TRBV19
clone_size: NA
j_call: TRBJ2-7
d_call: NA
cdr3_aa: CASSNRPSSYEQYF
cdr3_nt: TGTGCCAGTAGTAACCGCCCGAGCTCCTACGAGCAGTACTTC

v_call: TRBV15
clone_size: once
j_call: TRBJ1-1
d_call: NA
cdr3_aa: CATSSGGSLNTEAFF
cdr3_nt: TGTGCCACCAGCAGCGGAGGCAGTTTGAACACTGAAGCTTTCTTT

v_call: TRBV3-1/TRBV3-2
clone_size: NA
j_call: TRBJ2-6
d_call: NA
cdr3_aa: CASSPGHRLSGANVLTF
cdr3_nt: TGTGCCAGCTCCCCGGGACATCGGCTTTCTGGGGCCAACGTCCTGACTTTC

v_call: TRBV7-9
clone_size: NA
j_call: TRBJ2-7
d_call: TRBD1
cdr3_aa: CASSLALGTGLEQYF
cdr3_nt: TGTGCCAGCAGCTTAGCGCTCGGGACAGGGCTCGAGCAGTACTTC

v_call: TRBV6-5
clone_size: NA
j_call: TRBJ2-7
d_call: NA
cdr3_aa: CASSRRSASGYEQYF
cdr3_nt: TGTGCCAGCAGCCGAAGGTCAGCGAGCGGCTACGAGCAGTACTTC

v_call: TRBV2
clone_size: NA
j_call: TRBJ2-7
d_call: TRBD2
cdr3_aa: CASRGTSGSYEQYF
cdr3_nt: TGTGCCAGCAGGGGGACTAGCGGGTCCTACGAGCAGTACTTC

v_call: TRBV5-5
clone_size: NA
j_call: TRBJ2-7
d_call: NA
cdr3_aa: CASSLAQDSRVYEQYF
cdr3_nt: TGTGCCAGCAGCTTGGCCCAGGACAGTAGGGTCTACGAGCAGTACTTC

v_call: TRBV19
clone_size: NA
j_call: TRBJ1-5
d_call: NA
cdr3_aa: CASSIFSPNQPQHF
cdr3_nt: TGTGCCAGTAGTATATTTTCCCCTAATCAGCCCCAGCATTTT

v_call: TRBV10-3
clone_size: NA
j_call: TRBJ2-6
d_call: NA
cdr3_aa: CAISDRGGRSSAGANVLTF
cdr3_nt: TGTGCCATCAGTGATCGAGGAGGGAGGAGCAGTGCTGGGGCCAACGTCCTGACTTTC

v_call: TRBV6-1
clone_size: NA
j_call: TRBJ2-2
d_call: TRBD2
cdr3_aa: CASSEASGGFNTGELFF
cdr3_nt: TGTGCCAGCAGTGAGGCTAGCGGGGGATTCAACACCGGGGAGCTGTTTTTT

v_call: TRBV5-4
clone_size: NA
j_call: TRBJ2-3
d_call: NA
cdr3_aa: CASSPYSRVITDTQYF
cdr3_nt: TGTGCCAGCAGTCCTTACTCCAGGGTGATCACAGATACGCAGTATTTT

v_call: TRBV18
clone_size: NA
j_call: TRBJ2-7
d_call: NA
cdr3_aa: CASSLRQESSYEQYF
cdr3_nt: TGTGCCAGCTCCCTCCGACAGGAAAGCTCCTACGAGCAGTACTTC

v_call: TRBV7-8
clone_size: few
j_call: TRBJ1-1
d_call: NA
cdr3_aa: CASSFSGPFREAFF
cdr3_nt: TGTGCCAGCAGCTTTTCTGGCCCCTTCAGGGAAGCTTTCTTT

v_call: TRBV24-1
clone_size: NA
j_call: TRBJ2-2
d_call: NA
cdr3_aa: CATSGEPEGSGELFF
cdr3_nt: TGTGCCACCAGTGGGGAGCCGGAGGGGTCCGGGGAGCTGTTTTTT

v_call: TRBV5-1
clone_size: NA
j_call: TRBJ1-6
d_call: NA
cdr3_aa: CASSLAENSPLHF
cdr3_nt: TGCGCCAGCAGCTTAGCGGAGAATTCACCCCTCCACTTT

v_call: TRBV18
clone_size: NA
j_call: TRBJ2-5
d_call: TRBD2
cdr3_aa: CASSPRAGEETQYF
cdr3_nt: TGTGCCAGCTCCCCTAGAGCGGGGGAAGAGACCCAGTACTTC

v_call: TRBV2
clone_size: NA
j_call: TRBJ1-2
d_call: TRBD1
cdr3_aa: CASTGQGRIYGYTF
cdr3_nt: TGTGCCAGCACTGGACAGGGGAGAATCTATGGCTACACCTTC

v_call: TRBV11-2
clone_size: NA
j_call: TRBJ1-3
d_call: TRBD1
cdr3_aa: CASSLNPGQAHTIYF
cdr3_nt: TGTGCCAGCAGCCTAAACCCGGGACAGGCACACACCATATATTTT

v_call: TRBV28
clone_size: NA
j_call: TRBJ1-6
d_call: NA
cdr3_aa: CASSFNHWSSYNSPLHF
cdr3_nt: TGTGCCAGCAGTTTCAATCATTGGAGCTCCTATAATTCACCCCTCCACTTT

v_call: TRBV11-2
clone_size: once
j_call: TRBJ1-6
d_call: NA
cdr3_aa: CASSLVARDSPLHF
cdr3_nt: TGTGCCAGCAGCTTAGTGGCCCGGGATTCACCCCTCCACTTT

v_call: TRBV18
clone_size: NA
j_call: TRBJ1-4
d_call: NA
cdr3_aa: CASSPTGATNEKLFF
cdr3_nt: TGTGCCAGCTCCCCGACGGGGGCAACTAATGAAAAACTGTTTTTT

v_call: TRBV9
clone_size: NA
j_call: TRBJ2-1
d_call: TRBD2
cdr3_aa: CASSVGGDRRTSGDNEQFF
cdr3_nt: TGTGCCAGCAGCGTAGGCGGTGACAGGCGGACTAGCGGGGACAATGAGCAGTTCTTC

v_call: TRBV5-1
clone_size: NA
j_call: TRBJ2-5
d_call: TRBD2
cdr3_aa: CASSSWGGETQYF
cdr3_nt: TGCGCCAGCAGCTCGTGGGGGGGAGAGACCCAGTACTTC

v_call: TRBV3-1/TRBV3-2
clone_size: NA
j_call: TRBJ2-7
d_call: TRBD2
cdr3_aa: CASSPLAGGFSGPYEQYF
cdr3_nt: TGTGCCAGCAGCCCTTTAGCGGGAGGATTTAGCGGACCCTACGAGCAGTACTTC

v_call: TRBV24-1
clone_size: NA
j_call: TRBJ2-1
d_call: TRBD1
cdr3_aa: CATRGTGGSLSSYNEQFF
cdr3_nt: TGTGCCACGAGGGGGACAGGGGGCTCTTTGAGCTCCTACAATGAGCAGTTCTTC

v_call: TRBV19
clone_size: NA
j_call: TRBJ1-5
d_call: TRBD1
cdr3_aa: CASSQRTGGFNQPQHF
cdr3_nt: TGTGCCAGTAGCCAACGGACAGGGGGTTTCAATCAGCCCCAGCATTTT

v_call: TRBV3-1/TRBV3-2
clone_size: once
j_call: TRBJ2-5
d_call: NA
cdr3_aa: CASSPPLVDYRQETQYF
cdr3_nt: TGTGCCAGCAGCCCCCCACTTGTAGACTACCGCCAAGAGACCCAGTACTTC

v_call: TRBV3-1/TRBV3-2
clone_size: NA
j_call: TRBJ2-1
d_call: TRBD2
cdr3_aa: CASSPLAGGPVNEQFF
cdr3_nt: TGTGCCAGCAGCCCCCTAGCGGGGGGGCCGGTAAATGAGCAGTTCTTC

v_call: TRBV6-6
clone_size: NA
j_call: TRBJ2-1
d_call: NA
cdr3_aa: CASTQTPRFVNEQFF
cdr3_nt: TGTGCCAGCACTCAGACCCCCAGGTTCGTCAATGAGCAGTTCTTC

v_call: TRBV20-1
clone_size: NA
j_call: TRBJ2-7
d_call: NA
cdr3_aa: CSARSGHEQYF
cdr3_nt: TGCAGTGCCCGGAGCGGGCACGAGCAGTACTTC

v_call: TRBV19
clone_size: NA
j_call: TRBJ1-5
d_call: TRBD1
cdr3_aa: CASTGTVNQPQHF
cdr3_nt: TGTGCCAGTACCGGGACAGTCAATCAGCCCCAGCATTTT

v_call: TRBV5-1
clone_size: few
j_call: TRBJ1-5
d_call: TRBD1
cdr3_aa: CASSPGTENQPQHF
cdr3_nt: TGCGCCAGCAGTCCCGGGACAGAGAATCAGCCCCAGCATTTT

v_call: TRBV5-1
clone_size: NA
j_call: TRBJ1-2
d_call: TRBD1
cdr3_aa: CASSTGQGAARLGYTF
cdr3_nt: TGCGCCAGCAGCACCGGACAGGGGGCTGCTAGACTAGGCTACACCTTC

v_call: TRBV7-3
clone_size: NA
j_call: TRBJ2-3
d_call: NA
cdr3_aa: CASSRGSSTDTQYF
cdr3_nt: TGTGCCAGCAGTAGGGGATCTAGCACAGATACGCAGTATTTT

v_call: TRBV28
clone_size: NA
j_call: TRBJ2-3
d_call: NA
cdr3_aa: CASSPWPVGTDTQYF
cdr3_nt: TGTGCCAGCAGTCCCTGGCCAGTGGGCACAGATACGCAGTATTTT

v_call: TRBV9
clone_size: NA
j_call: TRBJ1-1
d_call: NA
cdr3_aa: CASSVDAGARINTEAFF
cdr3_nt: TGTGCCAGCAGCGTAGACGCAGGGGCTAGAATAAACACTGAAGCTTTCTTT

v_call: TRBV9
clone_size: NA
j_call: TRBJ1-4
d_call: TRBD1
cdr3_aa: CASSAPGQYEKLFF
cdr3_nt: TGTGCCAGCAGCGCACCGGGACAGTATGAAAAACTGTTTTTT

v_call: TRBV6-5
clone_size: NA
j_call: TRBJ1-4
d_call: TRBD1
cdr3_aa: CASGADRGRGKLFF
cdr3_nt: TGTGCCAGCGGAGCAGACAGGGGGCGGGGAAAACTGTTTTTT

v_call: TRBV4-2
clone_size: NA
j_call: TRBJ2-5
d_call: NA
cdr3_aa: CASSKEIGEETQYF
cdr3_nt: TGTGCCAGCAGCAAAGAGATAGGAGAGGAGACCCAGTACTTC

v_call: TRBV19
clone_size: NA
j_call: TRBJ2-5
d_call: TRBD1
cdr3_aa: CASSPQGVQETQYF
cdr3_nt: TGTGCCAGTAGCCCCCAGGGGGTCCAAGAGACCCAGTACTTC

v_call: TRBV7-9
clone_size: NA
j_call: TRBJ2-4
d_call: NA
cdr3_aa: CASSLDSENIQYF
cdr3_nt: TGTGCCAGCAGCTTAGATAGCGAAAACATTCAGTACTTC

v_call: TRBV11-3
clone_size: NA
j_call: TRBJ2-1
d_call: TRBD2
cdr3_aa: CASSLGGGYNEQFF
cdr3_nt: TGTGCCAGCAGCTTAGGCGGGGGTTACAATGAGCAGTTCTTC

v_call: TRBV19
clone_size: NA
j_call: TRBJ1-6
d_call: NA
cdr3_aa: CASSIVGAGDNSPLHF
cdr3_nt: TGTGCCAGTAGTATAGTTGGGGCAGGCGATAATTCACCCCTCCACTTT